A selection of T cell receptor beta chains follows, all from one sample in a study of blood T cell repertoires in COVID-19. TCRdb keeps only in-frame clones here, not all; method: immunoSEQ multiplex PCR. Of about 200,000 clones in the sample, around 80% were seen once. Sequencing used PBMCs or T cells enriched from blood (not recorded which). These TCRs come from a man in his forties who had recovered from COVID-19. Both conserved end residues are trimmed from each CDR3. Fields, in order: J gene, V gene, CDR3 protein.

>TRBJ2-1|TRBV5-5
ASSFRTSGANEQF
>TRBJ2-3|TRBV9
ASSVGMLADGDTQY
>TRBJ2-2|TRBV11-3
ASSLGTSGPGELF
>TRBJ2-3|TRBV11-2
ASSAGNTQY
>TRBJ2-1|TRBV19
ASIAAYGANNPLQREQF
>TRBJ1-5|TRBV27
ASSSGTGGRQPQH
>TRBJ2-7|TRBV7-9
ASSFGNNYEQY
>TRBJ2-3|TRBV19
ASRPETHLLMSTDTQY
>TRBJ2-4|TRBV9
ASSGWGAKNIQY
>TRBJ1-1|TRBV7-9
ASSLAPAVTEAF
>TRBJ2-5|TRBV7-2
ASSLWASGETQY
>TRBJ1-6|TRBV4-1
ASSRSDRGGSPLH
>TRBJ2-5|TRBV2
ASYVGGVRGETQY
>TRBJ1-3|TRBV27
ASSLDRGNTIY
>TRBJ1-2|TRBV27
ASSPRRGDYGYT
>TRBJ1-5|TRBV15
ATSSYSNQPQH
>TRBJ1-5|TRBV19
ASSMGRVQPQH
>TRBJ1-1|TRBV27
ASSTGGRDTEAF
>TRBJ2-3|TRBV24-1
ATRRAGGLDTQY
>TRBJ2-1|TRBV7-3
ASSVTSGSGYNEQF
>TRBJ2-3|TRBV30
AWSVSGPLTDTQY
>TRBJ1-5|TRBV5-1
ASSLEGGDQPQH
>TRBJ1-1|TRBV4-1
ASSPPTGQNTEAF
>TRBJ1-1|TRBV9
ASSVVSSGDTEAF
>TRBJ1-2|TRBV4-2
ASSQDGSQGSPYGYT
>TRBJ2-1|TRBV12-3/TRBV12-4
ASNYRGRNEQF